This TCR beta chain was identified during a study of B cell selection in AIRE deficiency. Trimming cost V 3 bases and J 3 bases; bases outside gene matches: 13. Germline V gene sequence: CDR1 SGHKS, CDR2 YYEKEE (reference sequence). The CDR3 covers 19 residues. Method: immunoSEQ multiplex PCR; TCRdb's copy keeps in-frame clones and lacks some. The data show 20,000 or so clones, 80% to 95% seen once. Regulatory T cells were sorted as CD4+CD25hiCD127low/negative. About this clone itself: Its specificity is not known.

Overall study results and limits: In TCRBV usage, CDR3 length and diversity, patient Tconv and Treg cells matched healthy donors. About 30.6% of healthy-shared Treg sequences were found among patient Tconv cells.

J is TRBJ2-6 and V is TRBV5-5, with 9 bases aligning to TRBD1. Material for sequencing was CD4+CD25+ Tregs sorted from PBMCs. This TCR was sampled from a human donor in good health. CDR3 DNA: TGTGCCAGCAGCTGGGCCCCCGGGACAGGGAACTTTGGGGCCAACGTCCTGACTTTC. This encodes CASSWAPGTGNFGANVLTF.